Presented here are 6 T cell receptor beta chains from one specimen sequenced in a study of early T cells in non-severe SARS-CoV-2 infection. TCRdb re-called the 5' RACE reads through MiXCR, storing one row per CDR3 protein. The sample records roughly 65,000 distinct CDR3 sequences, 9% to 15% being singletons. Sequencing was carried out using whole blood. Source of these receptors: an adult who was a healthcare worker with PCR-confirmed SARS-CoV-2 infection or an uninfected control (not recorded which).

This rearrangement joins TRBV7-2 to TRBJ1-5, with D hard to call. The CDR3 covers 13 residues. Trimming removed 10 bases at V and 3 bases at J, with 13 bases between. From germline, CDR1 is SGHTA and CDR2 FQGNSA. In DNA form, the CDR3 reads TGTGCCACCTCCGGGAGGGTCAATCAGCCCCAGCATTTT. Translating it yields CATSGRVNQPQHF.

This clonotype was picked up a small number of times. The rearrangement joins TRBV2 to TRBJ2-1; maybe TRBD1 (6 bases). Trimming took off 11 bases at V and 3 bases at J, with 11 bases between the two ends. The CDR3 extends over 12 amino acids. Looked up from germline, CDR1 is SNHLY and CDR2 is FYNNEI. CDR3 nucleotide sequence: TGTGCCGTACAGGGCGGCTACAATGAGCAGTTCTTC. Its translation is CAVQGGYNEQFF.

This clonotype was picked up a small number of times. This rearrangement joins TRBV11-1 to TRBJ1-4; no clear D. From germline, CDR1 is SGHAT and CDR2 FQDESV (reference sequence). CDR3 size: 12 residues. Trimming stripped 5 bases from V and 8 bases from J, with 9 bases between. CDR3 coding DNA: TGTGCCAGCAGCCCGAACACCGAAAAACTGTTTTTT. It codes for CASSPNTEKLFF.

In this sample, this clonotype turned up many times. V is TRBV20-1 and J is TRBJ2-7, with D hard to call. The germline gives CDR1 DFQATT, CDR2 SNEGSKA (reference sequence). CDR3 length: 13 amino acids. Trimming cost V 3 bases and J 0 bases, with 9 bases left between them. The CDR3 protein is CSASSVDSYEQYF. The CDR3 bases are TGCAGTGCTAGTAGTGTGGACTCCTACGAGCAGTACTTC.

This chain uses TRBV5-4 with TRBJ2-7; 7 bases fit TRBD1. The junction had 8 bases not matched to a gene; V was cut back by 2 bases and J by 3 bases. Germline assignment: CDR1 SGHNT and CDR2 YYREEE (reference sequence). The CDR3 loop spans 15 amino acids. CDR3 protein: CASSFQRDSHYEQYF. In DNA form, the CDR3 reads TGTGCCAGCAGCTTCCAACGGGACAGCCACTACGAGCAGTACTTC.

The J gene is TRBJ1-5, the V gene TRBV30; D is perhaps TRBD1 (6 bases). Looked up from germline, CDR1 is GTSNPN and CDR2 is SVGIG (reference sequence). The CDR3 covers 14 residues. Trimming cost V 4 bases and J 6 bases, with 16 bases left between them. In DNA form, the CDR3 reads TGTGCCTGGACCTCATCGGGGGCCGGTCAGCCCCAGCATTTT. Its translation: CAWTSSGAGQPQHF. Together with reference TRBV30 and TRBJ1-5, the CDR3 gives the full variable domain: SQTIHQWPATLVQPVGSPLSLECTVEGTSNPNLYWYRQAAGRGLQLLFYSVGIGQISSEVPQNLSASRPQDRQFILSSKKLLLSDSGFYLCAWTSSGAGQPQHFGDGTRLSIL.